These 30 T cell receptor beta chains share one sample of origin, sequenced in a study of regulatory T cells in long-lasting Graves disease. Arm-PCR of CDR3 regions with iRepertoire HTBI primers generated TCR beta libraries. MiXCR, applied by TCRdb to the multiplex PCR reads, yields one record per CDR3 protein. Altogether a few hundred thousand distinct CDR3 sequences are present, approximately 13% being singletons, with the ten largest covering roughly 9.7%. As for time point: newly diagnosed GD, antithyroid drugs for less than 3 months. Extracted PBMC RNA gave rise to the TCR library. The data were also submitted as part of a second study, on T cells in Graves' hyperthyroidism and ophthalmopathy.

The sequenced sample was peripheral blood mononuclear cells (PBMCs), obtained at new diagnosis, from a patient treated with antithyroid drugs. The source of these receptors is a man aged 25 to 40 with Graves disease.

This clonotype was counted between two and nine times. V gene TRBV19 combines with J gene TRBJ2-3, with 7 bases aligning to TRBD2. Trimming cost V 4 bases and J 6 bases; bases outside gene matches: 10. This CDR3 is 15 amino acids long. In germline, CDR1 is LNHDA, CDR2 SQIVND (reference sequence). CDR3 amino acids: CASSKLAAGEDTQYF. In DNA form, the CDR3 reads TGTGCCAGTAGTAAGCTAGCGGCCGGGGAGGATACGCAGTATTTT.

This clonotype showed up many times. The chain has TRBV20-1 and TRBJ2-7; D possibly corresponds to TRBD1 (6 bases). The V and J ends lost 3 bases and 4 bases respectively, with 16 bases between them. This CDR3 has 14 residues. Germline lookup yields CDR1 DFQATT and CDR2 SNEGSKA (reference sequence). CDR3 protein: CSASGFGQTYEQYF. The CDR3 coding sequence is TGCAGTGCTAGTGGATTTGGACAGACTTACGAGCAGTACTTC.

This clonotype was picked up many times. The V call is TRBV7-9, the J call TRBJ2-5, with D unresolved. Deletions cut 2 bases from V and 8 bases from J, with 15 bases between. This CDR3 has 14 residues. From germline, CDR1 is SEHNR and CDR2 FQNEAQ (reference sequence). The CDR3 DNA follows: TGTGCCAGCAGCTTAACAAGAACCTCTAAAACCCAGTACTTC. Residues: CASSLTRTSKTQYF.

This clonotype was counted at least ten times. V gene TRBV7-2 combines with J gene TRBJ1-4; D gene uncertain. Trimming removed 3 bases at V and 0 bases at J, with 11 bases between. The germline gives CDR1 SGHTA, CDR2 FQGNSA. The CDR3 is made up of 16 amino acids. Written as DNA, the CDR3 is TGTGCCAGCAGCTTGTTAGACCCGACAACTAATGAAAAACTGTTTTTT. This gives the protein CASSLLDPTTNEKLFF.

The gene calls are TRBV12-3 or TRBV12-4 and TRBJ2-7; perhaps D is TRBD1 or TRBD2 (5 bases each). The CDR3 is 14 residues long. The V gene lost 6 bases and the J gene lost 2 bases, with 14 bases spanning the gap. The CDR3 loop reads CASSLTVGAYEQYF. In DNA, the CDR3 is TGTGCCAGCAGCCTCACAGTGGGGGCCTACGAGCAGTACTTC.

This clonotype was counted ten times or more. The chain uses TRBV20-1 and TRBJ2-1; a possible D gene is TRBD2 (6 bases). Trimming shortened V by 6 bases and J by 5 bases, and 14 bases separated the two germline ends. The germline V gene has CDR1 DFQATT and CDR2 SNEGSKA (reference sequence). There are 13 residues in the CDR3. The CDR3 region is CSAHGLSNNEQFF. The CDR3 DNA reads TGCAGTGCCCACGGACTATCCAACAATGAGCAGTTCTTC.

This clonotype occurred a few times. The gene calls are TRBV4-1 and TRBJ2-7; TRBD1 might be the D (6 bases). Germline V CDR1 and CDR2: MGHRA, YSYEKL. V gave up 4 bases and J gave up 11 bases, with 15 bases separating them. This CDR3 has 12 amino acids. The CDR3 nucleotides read TGCGCCAGCAGCCTCCGAGGGGGATGCGAGTACTTC. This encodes CASSLRGGCEYF.

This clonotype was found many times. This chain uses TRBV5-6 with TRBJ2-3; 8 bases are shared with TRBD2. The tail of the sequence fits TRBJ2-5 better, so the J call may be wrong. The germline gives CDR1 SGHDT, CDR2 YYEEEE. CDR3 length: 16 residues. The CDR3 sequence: CASSVVRSGSPETQYF. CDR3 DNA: TGTGCCAGCAGCGTGGTCCGGAGCGGGAGTCCGGAGACCCAGTACTTC.

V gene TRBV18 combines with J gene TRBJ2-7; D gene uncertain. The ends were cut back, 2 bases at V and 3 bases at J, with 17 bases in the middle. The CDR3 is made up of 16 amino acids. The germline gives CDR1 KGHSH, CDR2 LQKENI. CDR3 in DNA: TGTGCCAGCTCACCATTTGAAGGGCCTACACTCTACGAGCAGTACTTC. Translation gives CASSPFEGPTLYEQYF.

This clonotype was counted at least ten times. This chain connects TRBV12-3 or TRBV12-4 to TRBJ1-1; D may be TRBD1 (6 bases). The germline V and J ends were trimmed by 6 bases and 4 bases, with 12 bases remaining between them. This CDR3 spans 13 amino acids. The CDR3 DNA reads TGTGCCAGCAGCGGAAGGGGGTCCACTGAAGCTTTCTTT. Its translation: CASSGRGSTEAFF.

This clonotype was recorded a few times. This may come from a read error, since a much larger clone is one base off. The chain's CDR3 is CASSLGRGATTEAFF. The CDR3 nucleotides are TGCGCCAGCAGCTTGGGACGGGGGGCCACCACTGAAGCTTTCTTT. The chain recombines TRBV5-1 with TRBJ1-1; D is perhaps TRBD1 (6 bases). Germline V lookup: CDR1 SGHRS, CDR2 YFSETQ. V shed 0 bases and J shed 4 bases, with 13 bases lying between them. CDR3 length: 15 residues.

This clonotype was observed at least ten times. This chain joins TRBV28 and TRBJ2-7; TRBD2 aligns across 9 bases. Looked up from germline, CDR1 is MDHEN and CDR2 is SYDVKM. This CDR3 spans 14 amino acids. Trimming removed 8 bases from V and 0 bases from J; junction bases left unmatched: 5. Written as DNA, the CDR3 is TGTGCCAGCGCAAGACTAGCGGACTCCTACGAGCAGTACTTC. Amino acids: CASARLADSYEQYF.

CDR3 sequence: CASSGDGGNTIYF. CDR3 coding DNA: TGTGCCAGCAGCGGGGACGGAGGAAACACCATATATTTT. The genes are TRBV11-3 and TRBJ1-3; a possible D gene is TRBD1 (5 bases). V was trimmed by 5 bases and J by 4 bases, leaving 9 bases between them. The CDR3 is 13 residues long. The germline V gene has CDR1 SGHNT and CDR2 YENEEA.

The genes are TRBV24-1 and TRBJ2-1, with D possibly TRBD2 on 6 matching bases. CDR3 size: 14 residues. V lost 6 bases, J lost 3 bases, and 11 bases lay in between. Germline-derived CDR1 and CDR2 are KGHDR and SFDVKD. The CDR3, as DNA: TGTGCCACCAGTCCAGCGGGCTTCTACAATGAGCAGTTCTTC. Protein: CATSPAGFYNEQFF.

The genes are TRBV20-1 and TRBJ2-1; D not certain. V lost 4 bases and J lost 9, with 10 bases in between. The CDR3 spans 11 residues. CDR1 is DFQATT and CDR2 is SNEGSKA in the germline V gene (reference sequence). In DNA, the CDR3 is TGCAGTGCTACTCCGTCGGTTGAGCAGTTCTTC. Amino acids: CSATPSVEQFF.

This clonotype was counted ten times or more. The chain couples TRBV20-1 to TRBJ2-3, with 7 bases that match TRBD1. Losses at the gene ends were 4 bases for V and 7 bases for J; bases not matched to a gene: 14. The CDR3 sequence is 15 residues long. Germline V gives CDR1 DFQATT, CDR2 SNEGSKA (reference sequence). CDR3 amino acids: CSAIVRGRAQNTQYF. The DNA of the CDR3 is TGCAGTGCTATAGTCAGGGGGAGAGCACAAAATACGCAGTATTTT.

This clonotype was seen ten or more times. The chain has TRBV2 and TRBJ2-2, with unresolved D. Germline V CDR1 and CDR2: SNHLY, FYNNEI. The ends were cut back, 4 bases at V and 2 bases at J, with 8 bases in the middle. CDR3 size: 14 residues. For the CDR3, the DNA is TGTGCCAGCAGTGTGTCACCTAACACCGGGGAGCTGTTTTTT. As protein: CASSVSPNTGELFF.

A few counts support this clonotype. The CDR3 reads CSVLKGPTYEQYF. In DNA form, the CDR3 reads TGCAGCGTCCTCAAAGGGCCCACCTACGAGCAGTACTTC. The chain links TRBV29-1 to TRBJ2-7; D is undetermined. Per the germline V gene, CDR1 is SQVTM and CDR2 is ANQGSEA. Trimming left V 6 bases short and J 2 bases short, with 14 bases between. The CDR3 consists of 13 residues.

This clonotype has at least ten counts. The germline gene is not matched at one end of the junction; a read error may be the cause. CDR3 residues: CASSEETDKDF. CDR3 in DNA: TGTGCCAGCAGTGAAGAGACTGACAAAGATTTT. The chain links TRBV2 to TRBJ2-3; no clear D gene. CDR1 SNHLY and CDR2 FYNNEI come from the germline V gene. The CDR3 is 11 amino acids.

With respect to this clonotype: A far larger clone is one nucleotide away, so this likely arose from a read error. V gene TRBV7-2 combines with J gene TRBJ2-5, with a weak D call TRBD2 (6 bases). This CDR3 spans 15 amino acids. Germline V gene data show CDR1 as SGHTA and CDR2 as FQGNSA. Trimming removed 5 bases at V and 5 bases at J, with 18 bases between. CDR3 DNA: TGTGCCAGCAGCCCACGAGCGGGCTTGAGGGAGACCCAGTACTTC. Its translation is CASSPRAGLRETQYF.

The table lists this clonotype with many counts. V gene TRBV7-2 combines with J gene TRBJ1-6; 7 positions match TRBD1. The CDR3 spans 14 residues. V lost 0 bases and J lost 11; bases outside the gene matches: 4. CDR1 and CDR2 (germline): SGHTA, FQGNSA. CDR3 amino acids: CASSLADRDPPLHF. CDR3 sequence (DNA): TGTGCCAGCAGCTTAGCCGACAGGGACCCACCCCTCCACTTT. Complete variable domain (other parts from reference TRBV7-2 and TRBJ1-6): GAGVSQSPSNKVTEKGKDVELRCDPISGHTALYWYRQSLGQGLEFLIYFQGNSAPDKSGLPSDRFSAERTGGSVSTLTIQRTQQEDSAVYLCASSLADRDPPLHFGNGTRLTVT.

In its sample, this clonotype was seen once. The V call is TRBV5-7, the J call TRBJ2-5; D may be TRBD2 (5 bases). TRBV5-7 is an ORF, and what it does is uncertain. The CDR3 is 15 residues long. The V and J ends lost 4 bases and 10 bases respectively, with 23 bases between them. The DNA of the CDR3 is TGTGCCAGCAGCCCGGCTCGAGGTGGGAGTAGGATCCAGTACTTC. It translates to CASSPARGGSRIQYF.

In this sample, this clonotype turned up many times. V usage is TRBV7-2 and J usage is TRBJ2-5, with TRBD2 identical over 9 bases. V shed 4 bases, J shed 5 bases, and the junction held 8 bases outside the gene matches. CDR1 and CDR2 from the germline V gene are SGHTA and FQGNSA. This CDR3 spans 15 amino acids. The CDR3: CASSYRAGGGETQYF. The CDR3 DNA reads TGTGCCAGCAGCTACCGGGCGGGAGGGGGCGAGACCCAGTACTTC. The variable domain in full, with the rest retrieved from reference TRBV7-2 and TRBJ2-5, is GAGVSQSPSNKVTEKGKDVELRCDPISGHTALYWYRQSLGQGLEFLIYFQGNSAPDKSGLPSDRFSAERTGGSVSTLTIQRTQQEDSAVYLCASSYRAGGGETQYFGPGTRLLVL.

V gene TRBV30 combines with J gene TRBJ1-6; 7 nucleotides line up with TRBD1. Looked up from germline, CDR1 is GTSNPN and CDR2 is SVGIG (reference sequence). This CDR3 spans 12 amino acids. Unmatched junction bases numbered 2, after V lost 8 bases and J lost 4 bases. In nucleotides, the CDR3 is TGTGCCAGGGACAGTTATAATTCACCCCTCCACTTT. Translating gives CARDSYNSPLHF.

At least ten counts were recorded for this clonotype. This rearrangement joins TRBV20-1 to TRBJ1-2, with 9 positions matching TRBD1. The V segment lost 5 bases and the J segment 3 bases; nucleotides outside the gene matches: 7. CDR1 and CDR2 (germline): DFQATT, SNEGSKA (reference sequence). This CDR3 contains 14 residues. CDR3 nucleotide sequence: TGCAGTGCTGCAATACAGGGGGCTGACTATGGCTACACCTTC. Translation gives CSAAIQGADYGYTF.

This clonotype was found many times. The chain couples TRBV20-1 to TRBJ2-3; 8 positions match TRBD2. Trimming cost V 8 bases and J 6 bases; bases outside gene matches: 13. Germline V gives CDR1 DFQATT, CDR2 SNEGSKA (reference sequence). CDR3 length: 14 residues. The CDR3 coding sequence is TGCAGTTCCTCAGGGGCGGGAGGTGTGGATACGCAGTATTTT. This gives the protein CSSSGAGGVDTQYF.

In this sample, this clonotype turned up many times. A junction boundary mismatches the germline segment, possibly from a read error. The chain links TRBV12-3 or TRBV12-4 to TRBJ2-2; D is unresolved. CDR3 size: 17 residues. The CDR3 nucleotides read TGTGCCAGCAGCTTAGTTGGTCGGCTTGCGAACACCGGGGAGCTGTTTTTT. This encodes CASSLVGRLANTGELFF.

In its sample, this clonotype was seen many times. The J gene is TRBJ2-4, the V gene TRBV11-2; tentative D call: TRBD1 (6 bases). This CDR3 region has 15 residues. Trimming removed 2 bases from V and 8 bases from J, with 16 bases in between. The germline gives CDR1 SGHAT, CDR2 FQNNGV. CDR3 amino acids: CASSLSGRTADIQYF. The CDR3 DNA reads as TGTGCCAGCAGCTTATCGGGCCGGACAGCGGACATTCAGTACTTC.

CDR3 nucleotide sequence: TGTGCCAGTATCGGAACCGCAGATACGCAGTATTTT. Translated, it gives CASIGTADTQYF. The rearrangement uses TRBV19 and TRBJ2-3; D is undetermined. Trimming stripped 7 bases from V and 4 bases from J, with 9 bases between. Germline loops: CDR1 LNHDA, CDR2 SQIVND (reference sequence). The CDR3 covers 12 residues. Supplemented by reference TRBV19 and TRBJ2-3, the full variable domain reads DGGITQSPKYLFRKEGQNVTLSCEQNLNHDAMYWYRQDPGQGLRLIYYSQIVNDFQKGDIAEGYSVSREKKESFPLTVTSAQKNPTAFYLCASIGTADTQYFGPGTRLTVL.

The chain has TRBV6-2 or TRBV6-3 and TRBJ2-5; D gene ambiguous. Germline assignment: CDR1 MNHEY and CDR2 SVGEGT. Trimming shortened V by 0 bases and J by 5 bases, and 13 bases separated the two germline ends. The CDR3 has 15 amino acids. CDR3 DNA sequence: TGTGCCAGCAGTTACTCGCTGGCCCTTAGGGAGACCCAGTACTTC. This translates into CASSYSLALRETQYF.